These T cell receptor beta chains were read from a single sample in a study of post-analysis software for immune sequencing data. Via MiXCR, TCRdb re-called the PCR reads, giving one row per CDR3 protein. This table holds roughly 540,000 distinct CDR3 sequences, around 36% found once. The source material was blood. These receptors were taken from a girl younger than 18 with multiple sclerosis. The CDR3 runs from the conserved cysteine through the conserved F or W. D genes are given only for firm matches. Expanded clones are given a class, and other clones once, few, many or no size at all.

J gene	clone size	CDR3 length	D gene	V gene	CDR3 protein	CDR3 DNA
TRBJ2-4	-	13	-	TRBV5-1	CASKNLAKNIQYF	TGCGCCAGTAAAAACCTAGCCAAAAACATTCAGTACTTC
TRBJ2-3	few	16	TRBD2	TRBV4-1	CASSPLGRGGLNTQYF	TGCGCCAGCAGCCCGTTAGGGCGGGGGGGCCTAAATACGCAGTATTTT
TRBJ1-2	-	15	TRBD1	TRBV25-1	CASSPAGTALYGYTF	TGTGCCAGCTCACCAGCCGGGACAGCACTTTATGGCTACACCTTC
TRBJ2-7	few	14	-	TRBV7-2	CASSLARAAYEQYF	TGTGCCAGCAGCTTAGCCAGGGCGGCCTACGAGCAGTACTTC
TRBJ2-5	-	15	-	TRBV7-2	CASSLPGRGEETQYF	TGTGCCAGCAGCTTACCAGGCAGGGGGGAAGAGACCCAGTACTTC
TRBJ1-1	-	16	TRBD1	TRBV12-3/TRBV12-4	CASSNYEQGRDTEAFF	TGTGCCAGCAGCAACTACGAACAGGGGAGGGACACTGAAGCTTTCTTT
TRBJ2-3	few	11	-	TRBV20-1	CSALRADTQYF	TGCAGTGCCCTAAGGGCAGATACGCAGTATTTT
TRBJ1-5	-	13	-	TRBV12-3/TRBV12-4	CASSMELSGPQHF	TGTGCCAGCAGCATGGAGCTTAGTGGGCCCCAGCATTTT
TRBJ1-1	few	17	-	TRBV4-2	CASSQDRAVFMNTEAFF	TGTGCCAGCAGCCAAGATAGGGCAGTTTTTATGAACACTGAAGCTTTCTTT
TRBJ2-7	-	12	TRBD1	TRBV12-3/TRBV12-4	CASRKTGNEQYF	TGTGCCAGCAGAAAGACAGGGAACGAGCAGTACTTC
TRBJ1-2	few	13	TRBD1	TRBV5-1	CASSVRGGGGYTF	TGCGCCAGCAGCGTCAGGGGAGGGGGCGGCTACACCTTC
TRBJ2-3	-	16	TRBD2	TRBV5-1	CASSSASGGSTDTQYF	TGCGCCAGCAGCTCGGCTAGCGGGGGGAGCACAGATACGCAGTATTTT
TRBJ2-7	-	13	-	TRBV5-5	CASSLGDHYEQYF	TGTGCCAGCAGTTTAGGAGACCACTACGAGCAGTACTTC
TRBJ2-7	-	21	-	TRBV21-1	CASSKALLCFGGQGESYEQYF	TGTGCCAGCAGCAAAGCGCTTTTGTGTTTCGGGGGACAGGGGGAATCCTACGAGCAGTACTTC